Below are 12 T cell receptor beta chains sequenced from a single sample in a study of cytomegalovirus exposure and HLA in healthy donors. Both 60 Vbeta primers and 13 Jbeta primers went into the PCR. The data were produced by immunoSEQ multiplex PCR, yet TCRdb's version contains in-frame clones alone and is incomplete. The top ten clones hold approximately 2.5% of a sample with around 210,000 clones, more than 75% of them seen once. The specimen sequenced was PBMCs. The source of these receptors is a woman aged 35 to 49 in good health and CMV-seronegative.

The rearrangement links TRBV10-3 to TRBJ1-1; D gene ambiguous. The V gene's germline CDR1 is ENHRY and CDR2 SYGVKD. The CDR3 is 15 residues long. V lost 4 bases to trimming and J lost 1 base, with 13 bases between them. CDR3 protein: CAISALDTRNTEAFF. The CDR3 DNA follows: TGTGCCATCAGTGCACTCGACACCAGGAACACTGAAGCTTTCTTT.

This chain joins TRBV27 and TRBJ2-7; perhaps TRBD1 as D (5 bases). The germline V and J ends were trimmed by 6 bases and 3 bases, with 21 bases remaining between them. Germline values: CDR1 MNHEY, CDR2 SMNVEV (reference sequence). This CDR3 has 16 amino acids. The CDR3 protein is CASRPPDSAEHYEQYF. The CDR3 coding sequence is TGTGCCAGCAGGCCCCCCGACAGCGCGGAGCACTACGAGCAGTACTTC.

CDR3 region: CASSLGQGYTGELFF. CDR3 nucleotide sequence: TGTGCCAGCAGCTTAGGTCAGGGGTACACCGGGGAGCTGTTTTTT. V gene TRBV7-2 combines with J gene TRBJ2-2; maybe TRBD1 (6 bases). Trimming pared 1 base from V and 3 bases from J, leaving 9 bases between. The germline V gene has CDR1 SGHTA and CDR2 FQGNSA. This CDR3 spans 15 amino acids.

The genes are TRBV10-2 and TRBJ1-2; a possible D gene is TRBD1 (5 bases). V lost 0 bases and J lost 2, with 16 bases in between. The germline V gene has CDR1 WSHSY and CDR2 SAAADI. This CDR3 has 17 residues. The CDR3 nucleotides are TGCGCCAGCAGTGAGTCGCTACAGGACCGCCCCAACTATGGCTACACCTTC. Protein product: CASSESLQDRPNYGYTF.

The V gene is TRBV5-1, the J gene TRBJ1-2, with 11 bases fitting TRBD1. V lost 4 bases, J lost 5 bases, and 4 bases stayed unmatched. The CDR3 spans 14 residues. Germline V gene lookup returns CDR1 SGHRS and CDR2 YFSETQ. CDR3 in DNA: TGCGCCAGCAGCGGGGGACAGGGGGTATATGGCTACACCTTC. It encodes CASSGGQGVYGYTF.

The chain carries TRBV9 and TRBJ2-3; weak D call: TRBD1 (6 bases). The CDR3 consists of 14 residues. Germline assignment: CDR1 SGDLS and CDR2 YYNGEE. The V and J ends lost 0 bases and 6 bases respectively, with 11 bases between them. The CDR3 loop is CASSVAGVYDTQYF. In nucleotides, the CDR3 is TGTGCCAGCAGCGTAGCAGGGGTTTACGATACGCAGTATTTT.

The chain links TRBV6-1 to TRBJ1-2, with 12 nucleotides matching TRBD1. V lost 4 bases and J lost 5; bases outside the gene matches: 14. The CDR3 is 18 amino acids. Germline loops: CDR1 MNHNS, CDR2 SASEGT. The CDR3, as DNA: TGTGCCAGCAGTGGGCCGGGGACAGGGGGCCCCCGCGGGTATGGCTACACCTTC. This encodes CASSGPGTGGPRGYGYTF.

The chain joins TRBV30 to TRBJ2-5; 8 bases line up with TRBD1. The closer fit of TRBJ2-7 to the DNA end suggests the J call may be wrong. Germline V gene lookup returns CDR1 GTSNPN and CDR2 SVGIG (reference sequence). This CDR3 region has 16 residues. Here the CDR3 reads CAWSPARTGRIYEQYF. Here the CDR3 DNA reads TGTGCCTGGAGCCCAGCTAGGACAGGGCGTATATACGAGCAGTACTTC.

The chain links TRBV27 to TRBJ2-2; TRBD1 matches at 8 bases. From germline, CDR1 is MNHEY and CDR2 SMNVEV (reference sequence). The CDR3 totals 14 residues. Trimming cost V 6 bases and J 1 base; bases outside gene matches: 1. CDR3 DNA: TGTGCCAGCAGGGACAGGGTGAACACCGGGGAGCTGTTTTTT. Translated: CASRDRVNTGELFF.

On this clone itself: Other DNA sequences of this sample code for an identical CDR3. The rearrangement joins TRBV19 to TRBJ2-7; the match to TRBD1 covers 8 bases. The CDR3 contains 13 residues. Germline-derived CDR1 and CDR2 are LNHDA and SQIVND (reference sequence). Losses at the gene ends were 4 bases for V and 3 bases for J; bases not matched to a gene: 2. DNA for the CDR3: TGTGCCAGTAGTAACGGACAGGGCTACGAGCAGTACTTC. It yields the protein CASSNGQGYEQYF. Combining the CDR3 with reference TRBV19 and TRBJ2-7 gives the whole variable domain DGGITQSPKYLFRKEGQNVTLSCEQNLNHDAMYWYRQDPGQGLRLIYYSQIVNDFQKGDIAEGYSVSREKKESFPLTVTSAQKNPTAFYLCASSNGQGYEQYFGPGTRLTVT.

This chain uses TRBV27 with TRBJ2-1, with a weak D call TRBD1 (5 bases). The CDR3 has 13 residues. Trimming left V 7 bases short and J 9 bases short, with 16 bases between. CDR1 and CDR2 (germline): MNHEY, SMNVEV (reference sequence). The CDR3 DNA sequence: TGTGCCAGCACCGTTTACAACAGGATTGAGCAGTTCTTC. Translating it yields CASTVYNRIEQFF.

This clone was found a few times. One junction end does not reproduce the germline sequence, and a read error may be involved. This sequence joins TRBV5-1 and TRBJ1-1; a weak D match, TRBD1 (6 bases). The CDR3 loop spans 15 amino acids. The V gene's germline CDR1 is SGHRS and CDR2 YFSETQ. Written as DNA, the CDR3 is TGCGCCAGCAGCTTGGGCGGACAGAGGAACAATGAAGCTTTCTTT. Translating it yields CASSLGGQRNNEAFF.